This TCR beta chain was found in a study of post-analysis software for immune sequencing data. Study-wide results and limits: A significant reduction in normalized Chao1 diversity was observed in multiple sclerosis patients versus controls. Batch-matched samples strongly co-clustered by F measure. Several TRBV segments (TRBV5-6, TRBV5-1 and TRBV20-1 among them) occurred more frequently in patients than in controls.

Deletions cut 2 bases from V and 1 base from J, with 15 bases between. Germline CDR1 reads SQVTM; CDR2 reads ANQGSEA. The CDR3 length is 16 residues. The library was made from cDNA and included unique molecular identifiers. Between about 0.9 and 11 million T cells gave rise to some 450,000 cDNA molecules. TCRdb re-called the PCR reads through MiXCR, storing one row per CDR3 protein. The repertoire holds around 250,000 distinct CDR3 sequences, 36% seen once, with under 5.5% in the top ten. In regard to this clonotype: Its antigen is not identified.

The V call is TRBV29-1, the J call TRBJ2-1; a possible D gene is TRBD2 (6 bases). The TCR comes from a girl aged 5 to 17 with multiple sclerosis. The sample was blood. DNA for the CDR3: TGCAGCGTTGAATGGGGTACCGGGAGTTCCTACAATGAGCAGTTCTTC. This codes for CSVEWGTGSSYNEQFF.